The 9 T cell receptor beta chains reported below all come from one sample, sequenced in a study of vaccination and CD4 T cells after COVID-19. No cognate antigen is known for these TCRs. Treatment in this sample: roughly nine-day PBMC culture with coronavirus spike peptide pools or control peptides (ViraFEST assay). Scientists ran DNA taken from cultured CD4+ T cells through the Oncomine TCR Beta short-read assay for sequencing. One entry per CDR3 protein results from TCRdb running MiXCR on the PCR reads. The sample carries 13,000 or so distinct CDR3 sequences, under 55% recorded once. The source material was CD4+ T cells from blood, cultured in vitro. These TCRs come from a human donor who had recovered from COVID-19.

The CDR3 sequence: CASSLRTANQPQHF. CDR3 coding DNA: TGTGCCAGCAGTTTACGGACAGCTAATCAGCCCCAGCATTTT. The chain links TRBV12-3 or TRBV12-4 to TRBJ1-5; D is possibly TRBD1 (6 bases). CDR3 size: 14 residues. Trimming took 2 bases from V and 4 from J, leaving 9 bases between them.

This rearrangement joins TRBV2 to TRBJ1-6; no definite D call. Per germline, CDR1 SNHLY and CDR2 FYNNEI. The V gene lost 8 bases and the J gene lost 9 bases, with 17 bases spanning the gap. There are 14 residues in the CDR3. CDR3 residues: CASPQAGQSSPLHF. CDR3 DNA: TGTGCCAGCCCTCAGGCAGGCCAGAGTTCACCCCTCCACTTT.

This clonotype was found a few times. This sequence joins TRBV19 and TRBJ1-5; unclear D gene. Trimming removed 7 bases at V and 2 bases at J, with 12 bases between. The germline CDR1 and CDR2 sequences are LNHDA and SQIVND (reference sequence). The CDR3 has 14 residues. The CDR3 nucleotides are TGTGCCAGTATACCGATGGTAGGCAATCAGCCCCAGCATTTT. Its translation is CASIPMVGNQPQHF.

This clonotype has a handful of counts. The gene calls are TRBV7-2 and TRBJ1-1; TRBD1 aligns across 8 bases. The CDR3 runs 16 residues. V trimming: 6 bases; J trimming: 0 bases; junction bases outside the gene matches: 9. Germline V CDR1 and CDR2: SGHTA, FQGNSA. The CDR3 nucleotides are TGTGCCAGCAGTTACGGGGCAGGGGGCATGAACACTGAAGCTTTCTTT. Encoded protein: CASSYGAGGMNTEAFF.

V gene TRBV5-1 combines with J gene TRBJ1-2, with D possibly TRBD1 on 5 matching bases. The germline V gene has CDR1 SGHRS and CDR2 YFSETQ. The CDR3 sequence is 13 residues long. Trimming removed 10 bases at V and 8 bases at J, with 21 bases between. The CDR3 is CAVSTASSIGYTF. For the CDR3, the DNA is TGCGCCGTTTCGACAGCATCCTCCATAGGCTACACCTTC.

V usage is TRBV24-1 and J usage is TRBJ2-1, with a weak D call TRBD1 (6 bases). The length of the CDR3 is 14 residues. The V gene's germline CDR1 is KGHDR and CDR2 SFDVKD. Trimming left V 5 bases short and J 0 bases short, with 7 bases between. The CDR3 region has the DNA TGTGCCACCAGTGGCAGGGGCTCCTACAATGAGCAGTTCTTC. Its translation is CATSGRGSYNEQFF.

The genes are TRBV21-1 and TRBJ2-1; no DNA check was done on the table's D call, TRBD1. TRBV21-1 counts as a pseudogene. This CDR3 has 13 residues. The DNA of the CDR3 is TGTGCCAGCAGCAGCGGACATTATAGGGGGCAGTTCTTC. As protein: CASSSGHYRGQFF.

The chain couples TRBV6-5 to TRBJ1-5; tentative D call: TRBD1 (5 bases). V was cut by 0 bases and J by 2 bases, with 8 bases left in between. The germline gives CDR1 MNHEY, CDR2 SVGAGI. The CDR3 is 15 residues long. The CDR3 sequence: CASSYSGVGNQPQHF. The DNA for the CDR3 is TGTGCCAGCAGTTACTCGGGGGTTGGCAATCAGCCCCAGCATTTT.

The chain employs TRBV11-3 and TRBJ2-5; 9 bases map to TRBD1. The CDR3 covers 15 residues. J lost 5 bases, V lost 3 bases, and 7 bases had no gene match. Germline V gives CDR1 SGHNT, CDR2 YENEEA. This chain's CDR3 is CASSFTGGRGETQYF. DNA for the CDR3: TGTGCCAGCAGCTTTACAGGGGGCAGAGGGGAGACCCAGTACTTC.